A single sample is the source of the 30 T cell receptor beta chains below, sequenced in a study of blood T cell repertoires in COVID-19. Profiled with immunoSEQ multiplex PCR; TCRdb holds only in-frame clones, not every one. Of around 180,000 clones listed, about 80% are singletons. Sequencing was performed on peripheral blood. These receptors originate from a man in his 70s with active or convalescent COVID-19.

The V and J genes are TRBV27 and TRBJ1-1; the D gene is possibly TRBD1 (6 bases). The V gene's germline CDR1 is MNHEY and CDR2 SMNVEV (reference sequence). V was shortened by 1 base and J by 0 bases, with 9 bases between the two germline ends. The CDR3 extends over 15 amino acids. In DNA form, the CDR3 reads TGTGCCAGCAGTTTATATAACAGGGTGAACACTGAAGCTTTCTTT. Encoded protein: CASSLYNRVNTEAFF.

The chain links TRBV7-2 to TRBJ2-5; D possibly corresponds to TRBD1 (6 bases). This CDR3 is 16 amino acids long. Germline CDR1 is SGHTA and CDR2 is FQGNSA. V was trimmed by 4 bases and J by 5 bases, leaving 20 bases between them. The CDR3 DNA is TGTGCCAGCAGCTACAGCGGTGCAGGGGAGAGGGAGACCCAGTACTTC. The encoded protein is CASSYSGAGERETQYF.

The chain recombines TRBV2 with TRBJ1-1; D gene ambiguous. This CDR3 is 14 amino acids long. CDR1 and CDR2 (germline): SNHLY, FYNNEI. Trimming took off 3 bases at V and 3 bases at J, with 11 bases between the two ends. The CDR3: CASSETLADTEAFF. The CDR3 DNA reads TGTGCCAGCAGTGAGACTCTGGCCGACACTGAAGCTTTCTTT.

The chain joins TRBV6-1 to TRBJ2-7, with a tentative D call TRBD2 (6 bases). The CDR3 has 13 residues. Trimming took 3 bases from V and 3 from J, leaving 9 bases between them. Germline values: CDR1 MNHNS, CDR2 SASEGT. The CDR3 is CASSDLGGYEQYF. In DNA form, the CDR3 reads TGTGCCAGCAGTGATCTGGGGGGCTACGAGCAGTACTTC.

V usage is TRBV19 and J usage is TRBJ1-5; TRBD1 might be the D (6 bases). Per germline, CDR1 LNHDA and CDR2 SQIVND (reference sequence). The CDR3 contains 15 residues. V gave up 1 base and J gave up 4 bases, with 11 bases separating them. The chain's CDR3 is CASSIGLRGNQPQHF. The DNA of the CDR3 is TGTGCCAGTAGTATAGGCCTAAGGGGGAATCAGCCCCAGCATTTT.

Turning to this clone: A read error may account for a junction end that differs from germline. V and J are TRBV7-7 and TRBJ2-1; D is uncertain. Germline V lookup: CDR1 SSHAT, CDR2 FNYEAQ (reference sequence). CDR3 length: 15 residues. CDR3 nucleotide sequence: TGTGCTAGCAGCCCCGGATCAGGCTCCTACAATGAGCAGTTCTTC. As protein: CASSPGSGSYNEQFF.

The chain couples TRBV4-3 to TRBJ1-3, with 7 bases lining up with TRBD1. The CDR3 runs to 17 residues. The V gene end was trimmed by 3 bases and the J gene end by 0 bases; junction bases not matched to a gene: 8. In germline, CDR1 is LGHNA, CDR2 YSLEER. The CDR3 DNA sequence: TGCGCCAGCAGCCAGTTCGCAGGGGGAAGCTCTGGAAACACCATATATTTT. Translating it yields CASSQFAGGSSGNTIYF.

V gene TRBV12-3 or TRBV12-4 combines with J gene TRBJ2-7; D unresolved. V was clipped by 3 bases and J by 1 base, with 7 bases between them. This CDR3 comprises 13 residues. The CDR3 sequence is CASSLAVSYEQYF. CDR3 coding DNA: TGTGCCAGCAGTTTGGCGGTGTCCTACGAGCAGTACTTC.

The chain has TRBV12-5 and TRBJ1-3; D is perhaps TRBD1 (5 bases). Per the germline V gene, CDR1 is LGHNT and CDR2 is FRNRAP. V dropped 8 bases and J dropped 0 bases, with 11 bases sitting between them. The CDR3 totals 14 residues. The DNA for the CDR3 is TGTGCTAGTTCGGGGGGGACCTCTGGAAACACCATATATTTT. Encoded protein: CASSGGTSGNTIYF.

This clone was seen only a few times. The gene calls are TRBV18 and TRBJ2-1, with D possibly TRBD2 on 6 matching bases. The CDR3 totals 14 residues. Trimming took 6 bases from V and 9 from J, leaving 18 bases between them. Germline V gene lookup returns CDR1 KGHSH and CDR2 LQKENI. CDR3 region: CASSPETAGGEQFF. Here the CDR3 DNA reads TGTGCCAGCTCCCCGGAGACGGCCGGGGGTGAGCAGTTCTTC.

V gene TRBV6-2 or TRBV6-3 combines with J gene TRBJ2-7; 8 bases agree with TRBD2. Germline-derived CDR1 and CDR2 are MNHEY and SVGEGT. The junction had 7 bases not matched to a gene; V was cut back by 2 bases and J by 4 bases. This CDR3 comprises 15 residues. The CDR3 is CASSYGVAGLYEQYF. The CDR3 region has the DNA TGTGCCAGCAGTTACGGGGTAGCGGGATTGTACGAGCAGTACTTC.

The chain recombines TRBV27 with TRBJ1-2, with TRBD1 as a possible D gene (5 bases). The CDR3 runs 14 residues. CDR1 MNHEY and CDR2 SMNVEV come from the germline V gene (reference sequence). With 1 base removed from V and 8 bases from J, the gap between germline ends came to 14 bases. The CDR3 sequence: CASSLWGSGGGYTF. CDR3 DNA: TGTGCCAGCAGTTTATGGGGGTCCGGGGGGGGCTACACCTTC.

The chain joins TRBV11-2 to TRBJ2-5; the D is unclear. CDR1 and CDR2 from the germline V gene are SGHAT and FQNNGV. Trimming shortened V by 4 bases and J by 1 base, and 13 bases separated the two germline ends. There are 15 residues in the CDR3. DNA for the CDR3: TGTGCCAGCAGCTCCCGGCCGAGGTCCCAAGAGACCCAGTACTTC. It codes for CASSSRPRSQETQYF.

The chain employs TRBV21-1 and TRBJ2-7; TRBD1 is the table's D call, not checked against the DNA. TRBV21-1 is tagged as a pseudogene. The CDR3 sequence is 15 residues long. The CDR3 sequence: CASSKAGRGAHEQYF. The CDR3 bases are TGTGCCAGCAGCAAAGCAGGCAGGGGGGCCCACGAGCAGTACTTC.

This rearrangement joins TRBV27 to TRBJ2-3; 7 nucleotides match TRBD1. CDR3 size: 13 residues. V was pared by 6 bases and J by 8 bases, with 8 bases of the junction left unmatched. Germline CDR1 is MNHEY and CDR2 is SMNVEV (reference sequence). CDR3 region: CASRPTGYGTQYF. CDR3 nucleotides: TGTGCCAGCAGGCCGACAGGGTATGGTACGCAGTATTTT.

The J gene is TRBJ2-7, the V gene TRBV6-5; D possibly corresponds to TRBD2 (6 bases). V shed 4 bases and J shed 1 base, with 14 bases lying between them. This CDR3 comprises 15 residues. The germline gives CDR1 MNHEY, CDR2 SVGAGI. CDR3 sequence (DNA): TGTGCCAGCAGTTGGGGCCCTAGCGAATCCTACGAGCAGTACTTC. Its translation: CASSWGPSESYEQYF.

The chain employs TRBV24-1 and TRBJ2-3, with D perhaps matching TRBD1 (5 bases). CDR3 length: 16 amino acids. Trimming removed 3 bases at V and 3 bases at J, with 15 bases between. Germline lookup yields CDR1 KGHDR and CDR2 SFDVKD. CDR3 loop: CATSDPSRDLTDTQYF. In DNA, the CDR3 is TGTGCCACCAGTGATCCTTCCAGGGATTTAACAGATACGCAGTATTTT.

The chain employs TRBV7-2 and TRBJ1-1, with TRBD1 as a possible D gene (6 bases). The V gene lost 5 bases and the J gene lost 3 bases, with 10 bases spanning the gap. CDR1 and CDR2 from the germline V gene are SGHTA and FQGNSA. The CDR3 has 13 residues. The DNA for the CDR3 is TGTGCCAGCAGCCCCTACAGGGACACTGAAGCTTTCTTT. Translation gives CASSPYRDTEAFF.

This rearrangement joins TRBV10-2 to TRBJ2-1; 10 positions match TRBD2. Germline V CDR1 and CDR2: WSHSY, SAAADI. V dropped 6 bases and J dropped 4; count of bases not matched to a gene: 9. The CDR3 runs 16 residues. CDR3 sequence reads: CASRLRGTSAYNEQFF. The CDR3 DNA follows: TGCGCCAGCAGACTGAGGGGGACTAGCGCTTACAATGAGCAGTTCTTC.

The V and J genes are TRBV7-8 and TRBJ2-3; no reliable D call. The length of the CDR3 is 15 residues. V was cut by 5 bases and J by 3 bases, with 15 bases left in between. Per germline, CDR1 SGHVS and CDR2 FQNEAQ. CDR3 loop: CASSPLESLTDTQYF. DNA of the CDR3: TGTGCCAGCAGCCCGCTGGAGAGTTTGACAGATACGCAGTATTTT.

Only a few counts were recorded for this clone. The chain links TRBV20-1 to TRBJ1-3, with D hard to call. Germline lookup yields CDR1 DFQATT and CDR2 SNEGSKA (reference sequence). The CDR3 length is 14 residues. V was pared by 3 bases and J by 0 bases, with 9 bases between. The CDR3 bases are TGCAGTGCTAGTGAAGGGAGCTCTGGAAACACCATATATTTT. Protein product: CSASEGSSGNTIYF.

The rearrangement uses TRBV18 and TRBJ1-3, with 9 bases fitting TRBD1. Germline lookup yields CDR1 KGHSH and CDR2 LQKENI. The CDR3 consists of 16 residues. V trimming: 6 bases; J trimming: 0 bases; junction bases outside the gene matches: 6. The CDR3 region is CASSIRTGDSGNTIYF. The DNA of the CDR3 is TGTGCCAGCTCCATCCGGACAGGGGACTCTGGAAACACCATATATTTT.

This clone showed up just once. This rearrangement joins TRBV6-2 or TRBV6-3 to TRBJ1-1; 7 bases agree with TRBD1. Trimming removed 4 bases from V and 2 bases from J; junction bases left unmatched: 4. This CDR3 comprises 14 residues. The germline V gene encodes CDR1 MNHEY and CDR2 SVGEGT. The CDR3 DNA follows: TGTGCCAGCAGTTCGACAGGGTTCAACACTGAAGCTTTCTTT. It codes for CASSSTGFNTEAFF.

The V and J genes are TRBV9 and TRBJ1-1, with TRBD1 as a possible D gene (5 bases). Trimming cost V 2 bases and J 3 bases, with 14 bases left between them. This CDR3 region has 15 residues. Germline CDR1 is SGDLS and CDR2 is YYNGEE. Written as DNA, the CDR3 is TGTGCCAGCAGCGTCCCCCAGGGAGGGGACACTGAAGCTTTCTTT. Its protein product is CASSVPQGGDTEAFF.

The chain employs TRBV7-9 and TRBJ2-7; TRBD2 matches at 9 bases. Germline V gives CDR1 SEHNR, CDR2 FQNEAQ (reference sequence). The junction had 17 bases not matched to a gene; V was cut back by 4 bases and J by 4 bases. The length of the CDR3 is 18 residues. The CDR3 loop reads CASSSIHGGGRARYEQYF. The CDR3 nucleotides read TGTGCCAGCAGCTCTATCCACGGGGGCGGGAGGGCCAGATACGAGCAGTACTTC.

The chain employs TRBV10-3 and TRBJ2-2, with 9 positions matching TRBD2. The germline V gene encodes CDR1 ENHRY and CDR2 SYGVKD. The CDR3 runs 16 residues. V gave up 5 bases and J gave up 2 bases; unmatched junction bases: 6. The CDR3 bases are TGTGCCATCAGTTTTAGCGGGAGTGGAAACACCGGGGAGCTGTTTTTT. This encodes CAISFSGSGNTGELFF.

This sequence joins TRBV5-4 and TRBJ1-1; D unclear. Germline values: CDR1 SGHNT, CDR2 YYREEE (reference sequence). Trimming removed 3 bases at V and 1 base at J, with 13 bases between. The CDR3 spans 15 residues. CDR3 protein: CASSSGTSGNTEAFF. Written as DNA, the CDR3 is TGTGCCAGCAGCTCGGGAACCAGTGGGAACACTGAAGCTTTCTTT.

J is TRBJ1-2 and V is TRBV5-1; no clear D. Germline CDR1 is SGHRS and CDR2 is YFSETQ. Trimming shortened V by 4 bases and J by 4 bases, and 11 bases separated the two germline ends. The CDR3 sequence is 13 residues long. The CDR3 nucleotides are TGCGCCAGCAGCCCCCTTGCCAGCTATGGCTACACCTTC. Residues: CASSPLASYGYTF.

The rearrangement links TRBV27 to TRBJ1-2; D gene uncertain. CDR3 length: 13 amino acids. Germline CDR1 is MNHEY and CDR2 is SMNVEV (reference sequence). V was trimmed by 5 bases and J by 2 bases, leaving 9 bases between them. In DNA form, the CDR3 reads TGTGCCAGCAGTCCTTTGGGCAACTATGGCTACACCTTC. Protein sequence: CASSPLGNYGYTF.

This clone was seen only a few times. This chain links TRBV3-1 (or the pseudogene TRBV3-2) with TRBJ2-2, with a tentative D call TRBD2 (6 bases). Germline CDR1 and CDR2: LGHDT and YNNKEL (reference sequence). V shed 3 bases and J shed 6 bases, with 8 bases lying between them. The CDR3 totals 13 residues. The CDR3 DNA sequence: TGTGCCAGCAGCCAGACGGGAGCCGGGGAGCTGTTTTTT. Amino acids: CASSQTGAGELFF.